A selection of T cell receptor beta chains follows, all from one sample in a study of response to subunit inactivated influenza vaccine. From the RT-PCR reads, TCRdb called clonotypes with MiXCR, one entry per CDR3 protein. The sample comprises around 480,000 distinct CDR3 sequences, 9.5% to 12% of which are singletons, and around 12% rests with the top ten. Sample: PBMCs from blood, taken about 40 days after vaccination. Every receptor here comes from a man aged 45-65 years who received an inactivated influenza vaccine. CDR3s include the opening cysteine and the closing phenylalanine or tryptophan. D genes are given only for firm matches. Clone size is shown for a subset of rows, as once, few, many or a class of expanded clone.

CDR3 length | clone size | D gene | J gene | V gene | CDR3 DNA | CDR3 protein
19 | . | TRBD2 | TRBJ2-5 | TRBV15 | TGTGCCACCAGCAGATGGGGACTAAGCGTTGGGTATTTTTTTGCGACCCAGTACTTC | CATSRWGLSVGYFFATQYF
15 | . | . | TRBJ2-1 | TRBV7-2 | TGTGCCAGCAGCTTACGGGTCGGCCTGGGGAATGAGCAGTTCTTC | CASSLRVGLGNEQFF
12 | many | . | TRBJ1-4 | TRBV12-3/TRBV12-4 | TGTGCCAGCAGTACCGCGGGCTCTAAACTGTTTTTT | CASSTAGSKLFF
16 | . | TRBD1 | TRBJ2-5 | TRBV12-3/TRBV12-4 | TGTGCCAGCAGTTTAGGGACGACAGGGTTCCAAGGGACCCAGTACTTC | CASSLGTTGFQGTQYF
12 | few | . | TRBJ2-7 | TRBV12-3/TRBV12-4 | TGTGCCAGCCGAAATGGTGGGCGCGAGCAGTACTTC | CASRNGGREQYF
11 | . | . | TRBJ2-7 | TRBV29-1 | TGCAGCGTTCTAGCTCGGGGCGAGCAGTACTTC | CSVLARGEQYF
14 | few | TRBD1 | TRBJ1-5 | TRBV12-3/TRBV12-4 | TGTGCCAGCAACGCAGGGGGAAGCGGCCAGCCCCAGCATTTT | CASNAGGSGQPQHF
13 | few | TRBD1 | TRBJ2-7 | TRBV12-3/TRBV12-4 | TGTGCCAGCAGTCAGGACAGGCTCCACGAGCAGTACTTC | CASSQDRLHEQYF
15 | . | . | TRBJ1-4 | TRBV20-1 | TGCAGTGCAAAAACACCTTCAATGGGAGGTGAAAAACTGTTTTTT | CSAKTPSMGGEKLFF
12 | . | . | TRBJ2-5 | TRBV7-2 | TGTGCCAGCAGCATCCCGCAAGAGACCCAGTACTTC | CASSIPQETQYF
15 | . | . | TRBJ1-1 | TRBV6-5 | TGTGCCAGCAGTTACTCCCGGGGGGGGAACACTGAAGCTTTCTTT | CASSYSRGGNTEAFF
13 | many | . | TRBJ2-5 | TRBV7-3 | TGTGCCAGCAGCTTAGACCGGGAAGAGACCCAGTACTTC | CASSLDREETQYF
15 | . | . | TRBJ2-7 | TRBV7-6 | TGTGCCAGCAGCTTAGAGTGGGATAGCTCCTACGAGCAGTACTTC | CASSLEWDSSYEQYF
13 | . | . | TRBJ2-7 | TRBV29-1 | TGCAGCGTTGTCCGGGACAACGATTCCGAGCAGTACTTC | CSVVRDNDSEQYF
20 | . | TRBD2 | TRBJ2-3 | TRBV20-1 | TGCAGAGCCACCCCGCTCCCCCCTGAGCGGGAGGCCCTGAGGGCAGATACGCAGTATTTT | CRATPLPPEREALRADTQYF
10 | many | . | TRBJ2-5 | TRBV28 | TGTGCCAGCAAGGGAGAGACCCAGTACTTC | CASKGETQYF
15 | few | TRBD1 | TRBJ2-3 | TRBV5-1 | TGCGCCAGCAGCTTACAACAGGGGCCGACAGATACGCAGTATTTT | CASSLQQGPTDTQYF
17 | . | TRBD2 | TRBJ2-1 | TRBV18 | TGTGCCAGCTCACCCCCCCCGCGCGGGGGTACCTACAATGAGCAGTTCTTC | CASSPPPRGGTYNEQFF
16 | few | . | TRBJ2-1 | TRBV20-1 | TGCAGTGCTAGAGATCAAAGGGCCATACGCTACAATGAGCAGTTCTTC | CSARDQRAIRYNEQFF
13 | . | . | TRBJ1-2 | TRBV3-1 | TGTGCCAGCAGCCGCCGGGACTCCAGGGGCTACACCTTC | CASSRRDSRGYTF
15 | few | . | TRBJ1-4 | TRBV25-1 | TGTGCCAGCAGTGAATTAGGGACCCCCCGAGAAAAACTGTTTTTT | CASSELGTPREKLFF
14 | . | . | TRBJ1-2 | TRBV6-1 | TGTGCCAGCTTACCGGGGGGAGTAGTCTATGGCTACACCTTC | CASLPGGVVYGYTF
14 | . | . | TRBJ2-7 | TRBV7-2 | TGTGCCAGCAGCCAGACGTGGTTTTCCGACGAGCAGTACTTC | CASSQTWFSDEQYF
15 | many | . | TRBJ2-1 | TRBV5-5 | TGTGCCAGCAGCTCGATCGTATTGGCGTATAATGAGCAGTTCTTC | CASSSIVLAYNEQFF
11 | many | . | TRBJ2-7 | TRBV7-2 | TGTGCCAGCAGACTTACCTACGAGCAGTACTTC | CASRLTYEQYF
14 | . | TRBD1 | TRBJ2-2 | TRBV11-3 | TGTGCCAGTACGGGACAGGAGAACACCGGGGAGCTGTTTTTT | CASTGQENTGELFF
14 | . | . | TRBJ2-7 | TRBV4-3 | TGCGCCAGCAGCCAAGTTGCAGGCGGGGTGGAGCAGTACTTC | CASSQVAGGVEQYF
15 | . | TRBD1 | TRBJ2-7 | TRBV5-1 | TGCGCCAGCAGCCCCATGGGACAGGGCGGGGACGAGCAGTACTTC | CASSPMGQGGDEQYF
16 | . | . | TRBJ2-5 | TRBV5-1 | TGCGCCAGCAGCTTGGGAGGTGCTAGCGCACAAGAGACCCAGTACTTC | CASSLGGASAQETQYF
17 | few | . | TRBJ2-1 | TRBV16 | TGTGCCAGCAGCCCGGCTATCATAGGGCGCGGTTACAATGAGCAGTTCTTC | CASSPAIIGRGYNEQFF
15 | many | . | TRBJ2-7 | TRBV27 | TGTGCCAGCAGTGCCATTCCAACAGGGACCTACGAGCAGTACTTC | CASSAIPTGTYEQYF
15 | few | TRBD1 | TRBJ1-6 | TRBV6-2/TRBV6-3 | TGTGCCAGCAGTTACACCCGGACAGGCATGTCACCCCTCCACTTT | CASSYTRTGMSPLHF
16 | few | TRBD2 | TRBJ2-3 | TRBV4-3 | TGCGCCAGCAGCCAAAACGGGGGGTCTAACACAGATACGCAGTATTTT | CASSQNGGSNTDTQYF
12 | few | TRBD2 | TRBJ2-1 | TRBV20-1 | TGCAGTGCGAATCGGGGGGACAATGAGCAGTTCTTC | CSANRGDNEQFF
19 | . | TRBD2 | TRBJ2-1 | TRBV6-2/TRBV6-3 | TGTGCCAGCAGTTACTCGAGGGTCGCGAGGACTAGCGGTTACAATGAGCAGTTCTTC | CASSYSRVARTSGYNEQFF
16 | many | . | TRBJ2-1 | TRBV5-1 | TGCGCCAGCAGCTTGGTCCCCCTAGGCTCCTACAATGAGCAGTTCTTC | CASSLVPLGSYNEQFF
13 | . | . | TRBJ2-1 | TRBV20-1 | TGCAGTGCTAGGTCGGCCGCCCTGCGGGAGCAGTTCTTC | CSARSAALREQFF
17 | . | . | TRBJ2-3 | TRBV5-1 | TGCGCCAGCAGTATCGATCGTGGGGGGGCCAACACAGATACGCAGTATTTT | CASSIDRGGANTDTQYF
15 | . | TRBD2 | TRBJ2-5 | TRBV25-1 | TGTGCCAGCAGTGAATTCTCGGGGGGAGGAGAGACCCAGTACTTC | CASSEFSGGGETQYF
17 | few | . | TRBJ2-1 | TRBV15 | TGTGCCACCAGCAGAGATGCTGCGGGGAGCTCCTACAATGAGCAGTTCTTC | CATSRDAAGSSYNEQFF
17 | . | . | TRBJ2-6 | TRBV6-1 | TGTGCCAGCTCCCAATTCGGACGGCCCTCTGGGGCCAACGTCCTGACTTTC | CASSQFGRPSGANVLTF
14 | many | . | TRBJ1-1 | TRBV20-1 | TGCAGTGCAACTAACCCGGGGAGGAACACTGAAGCTTTCTTT | CSATNPGRNTEAFF
16 | . | TRBD2 | TRBJ2-2 | TRBV20-1 | TGCTGTGCTAGAGAAACTAGCGGGAGAAACACCGGGGAGCTGTTTTTT | CCARETSGRNTGELFF
16 | few | . | TRBJ1-2 | TRBV7-9 | TGTGCCAGCAGCTTATCCATGGGCCCCCAGATGGGGGGCTACACCTTC | CASSLSMGPQMGGYTF
13 | many | . | TRBJ2-7 | TRBV12-3/TRBV12-4 | TGTGCCAGCAGTTTTAGTCGGATCTACGAGCAGTACTTC | CASSFSRIYEQYF
15 | many | TRBD2 | TRBJ2-1 | TRBV12-3/TRBV12-4 | TGTGCCAGCAGTCCCGGGACTAGCGGCTACAATGAGCAGTTCTTC | CASSPGTSGYNEQFF
18 | many | TRBD2 | TRBJ2-1 | TRBV7-3 | TGTGCCAGCAGCTTAATGAGCCTCAGCGGGAGGGGAAGGAATGAGCAGTTCTTC | CASSLMSLSGRGRNEQFF
14 | few | . | TRBJ2-7 | TRBV10-3 | TGTGCCACCTCCCCCGGGGGAGTAATCTACGAGCAGTACTTC | CATSPGGVIYEQYF
13 | many | . | TRBJ2-1 | TRBV12-3/TRBV12-4 | TGTGCCAGCAGTTTAGCCGGAGGGGCCCCACAGTTCTTC | CASSLAGGAPQFF
14 | . | . | TRBJ2-3 | TRBV7-8 | TGTGCCAGCAGAAACCCGGACTTCACAGATACGCAGTATTTT | CASRNPDFTDTQYF
16 | few | . | TRBJ1-1 | TRBV28 | TGTGCCAGCAGTTTAGGCCCAGCGACCCTGAACACTGAAGCTTTCTTT | CASSLGPATLNTEAFF
13 | . | . | TRBJ2-1 | TRBV10-3 | TGTGCCACCCACATGAGCTCCTACAATGAGCAGTTCTTC | CATHMSSYNEQFF
16 | . | . | TRBJ2-1 | TRBV7-2 | TGTGCCAGCAGCAGGACAGAAACAAGCTCCTACAATGAGCAGTTCTTC | CASSRTETSSYNEQFF
13 | many | . | TRBJ2-7 | TRBV29-1 | TGCAGCGTCATAAACAGTGGCTCCTACGAGCAGTACTTC | CSVINSGSYEQYF
15 | . | TRBD1 | TRBJ2-5 | TRBV6-5 | TGTGCCAGCAGTTCGTCGGGACAGGACCAAGAGACCCAGTACTTC | CASSSSGQDQETQYF